The entry that follows covers one T cell receptor beta chain sequence. The ends were cut back, 1 base at V and 2 bases at J, with 10 bases in the middle. The CDR3 has 15 amino acids. Germline CDR1 and CDR2: SGHRS and YFSETQ. This sample stems from a study of blood T cell repertoires in COVID-19. Study context: The study drew acute and convalescent COVID-19 samples from the United States, Italy and Spain. T cells, B-cell-depleted T cells, or PBMCs supplied cDNA or gDNA.

The data were produced by immunoSEQ multiplex PCR, yet TCRdb's version contains in-frame clones alone and is incomplete. The sample has about 220,000 clones; roughly 87% are singletons. The sequencing sample was made of peripheral blood. This TCR was sampled from a man aged 40-49 years with active or convalescent COVID-19. The chain uses TRBV5-1 and TRBJ1-3; possible D gene TRBD1, 6 bases. The CDR3, as DNA: TGCGCCAGCAGCTTGCAGGCAGGGGCTGGAAACACCATATATTTT. Translated, it gives CASSLQAGAGNTIYF.